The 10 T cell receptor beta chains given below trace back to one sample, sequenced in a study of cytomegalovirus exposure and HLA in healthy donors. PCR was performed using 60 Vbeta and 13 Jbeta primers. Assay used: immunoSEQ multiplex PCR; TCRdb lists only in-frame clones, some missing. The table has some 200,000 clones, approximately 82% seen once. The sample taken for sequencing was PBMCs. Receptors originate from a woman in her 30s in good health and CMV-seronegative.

CDR3 nucleotides: TGCGCCAGCAGCCTCGGACAGGGGGCGACTGAAGCTTTCTTT. Amino acids: CASSLGQGATEAFF. The genes are TRBV5-1 and TRBJ1-1, with 11 bases matching TRBD1. The CDR3 has 14 residues. V shed 4 bases, J shed 5 bases, and the junction held 4 bases outside the gene matches. In germline, CDR1 is SGHRS, CDR2 YFSETQ. Full variable domain (outside the CDR3, taken from reference TRBV5-1 and TRBJ1-1): KAGVTQTPRYLIKTRGQQVTLSCSPISGHRSVSWYQQTPGQGLQFLFEYFSETQRNKGNFPGRFSGRQFSNSRSEMNVSTLELGDSALYLCASSLGQGATEAFFGQGTRLTVV.

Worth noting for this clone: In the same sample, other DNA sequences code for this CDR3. The CDR3: CASSDLASVPFF. CDR3 nucleotide sequence: TGTGCCAGCAGTGATTTAGCCTCGGTTCCGTTCTTC. The V call is TRBV6-6, the J call TRBJ2-1; D is ambiguous. The CDR3 spans 12 residues. The V and J ends lost 5 bases and 15 bases respectively, with 17 bases between them. Per the germline V gene, CDR1 is MNHNY and CDR2 is SVGAGI (reference sequence).

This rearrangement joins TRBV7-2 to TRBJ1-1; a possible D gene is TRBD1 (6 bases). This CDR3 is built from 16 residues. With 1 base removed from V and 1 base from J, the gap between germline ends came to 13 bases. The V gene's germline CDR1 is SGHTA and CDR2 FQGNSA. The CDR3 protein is CASSLVFLQGNTEAFF. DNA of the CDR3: TGTGCCAGCAGCTTAGTGTTCTTACAGGGGAACACTGAAGCTTTCTTT.

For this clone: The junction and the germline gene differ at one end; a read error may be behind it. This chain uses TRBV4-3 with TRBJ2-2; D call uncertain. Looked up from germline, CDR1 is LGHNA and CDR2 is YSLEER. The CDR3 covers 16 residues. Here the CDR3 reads CASSQNGGSNTGELFF. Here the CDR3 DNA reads TGCGCCAGCAGCCAAAACGGCGGTTCGAATACCGGGGAGCTGTTTTTT.

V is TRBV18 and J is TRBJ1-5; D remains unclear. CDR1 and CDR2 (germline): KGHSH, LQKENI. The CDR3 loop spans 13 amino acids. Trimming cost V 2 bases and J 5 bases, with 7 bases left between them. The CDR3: CASSPGRDQPQHF. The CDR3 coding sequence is TGTGCCAGCTCACCAGGGAGGGATCAGCCCCAGCATTTT.

CDR3: CASSLGLAGGEYQETQYF. The CDR3 DNA sequence: TGTGCCAGCAGCTTGGGTCTAGCGGGGGGCGAGTACCAAGAGACCCAGTACTTC. The V call is TRBV5-8, the J call TRBJ2-5, with TRBD2 matching 11 bases. The CDR3 runs 18 residues. V was clipped by 0 bases and J by 0 bases; unmatched bases: 7. The V gene's germline CDR1 is SGHTS and CDR2 YDEGEE.

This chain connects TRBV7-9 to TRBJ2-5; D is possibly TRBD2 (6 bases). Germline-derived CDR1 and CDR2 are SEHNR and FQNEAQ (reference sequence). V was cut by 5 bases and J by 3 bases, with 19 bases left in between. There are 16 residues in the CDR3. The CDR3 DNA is TGTGCCAGCAGCCTGGTTTTGGGAGGAACAGAAGAGACCCAGTACTTC. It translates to CASSLVLGGTEETQYF.

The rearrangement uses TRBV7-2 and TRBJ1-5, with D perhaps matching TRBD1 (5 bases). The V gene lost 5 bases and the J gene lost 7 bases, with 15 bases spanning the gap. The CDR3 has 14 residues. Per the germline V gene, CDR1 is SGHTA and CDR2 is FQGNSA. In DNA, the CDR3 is TGTGCCAGCAGCCTTAGAGCCGGGGGGCAGCCCCAGCATTTT. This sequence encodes CASSLRAGGQPQHF.

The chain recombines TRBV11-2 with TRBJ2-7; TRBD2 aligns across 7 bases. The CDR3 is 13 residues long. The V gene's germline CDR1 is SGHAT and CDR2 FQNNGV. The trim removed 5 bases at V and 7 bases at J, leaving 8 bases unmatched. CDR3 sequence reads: CASSAGTTREQYF. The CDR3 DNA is TGTGCCAGCAGCGCAGGGACTACTCGGGAGCAGTACTTC.

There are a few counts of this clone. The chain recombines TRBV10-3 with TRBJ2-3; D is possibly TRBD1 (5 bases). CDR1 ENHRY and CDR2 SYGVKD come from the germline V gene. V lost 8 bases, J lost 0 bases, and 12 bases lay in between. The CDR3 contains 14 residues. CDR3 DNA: TGTGCCATCGGGGCCGCTACTAGCACAGATACGCAGTATTTT. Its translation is CAIGAATSTDTQYF.